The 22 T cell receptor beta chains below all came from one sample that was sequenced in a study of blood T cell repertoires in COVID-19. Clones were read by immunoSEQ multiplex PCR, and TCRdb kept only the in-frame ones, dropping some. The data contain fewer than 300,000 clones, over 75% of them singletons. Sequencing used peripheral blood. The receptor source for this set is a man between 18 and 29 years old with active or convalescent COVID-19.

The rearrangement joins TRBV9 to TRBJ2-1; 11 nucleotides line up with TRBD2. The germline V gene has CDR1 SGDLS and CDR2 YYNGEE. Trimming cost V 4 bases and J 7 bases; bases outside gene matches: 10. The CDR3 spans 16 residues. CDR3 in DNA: TGTGCCAGCAGCTCCCCCCAGCTAGCGGGGGGTAATGAGCAGTTCTTC. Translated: CASSSPQLAGGNEQFF.

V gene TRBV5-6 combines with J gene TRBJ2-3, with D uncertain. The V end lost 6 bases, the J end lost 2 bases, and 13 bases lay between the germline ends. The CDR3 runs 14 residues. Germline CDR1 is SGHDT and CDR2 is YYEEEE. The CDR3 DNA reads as TGTGCCAGCACCACAATACAGACCACAGATACGCAGTATTTT. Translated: CASTTIQTTDTQYF. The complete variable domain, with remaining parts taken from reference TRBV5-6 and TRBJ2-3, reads DAGVTQSPTHLIKTRGQQVTLRCSPKSGHDTVSWYQQALGQGPQFIFQYYEEEERQRGNFPDRFSGHQFPNYSSELNVNALLLGDSALYLCASTTIQTTDTQYFGPGTRLTVL.

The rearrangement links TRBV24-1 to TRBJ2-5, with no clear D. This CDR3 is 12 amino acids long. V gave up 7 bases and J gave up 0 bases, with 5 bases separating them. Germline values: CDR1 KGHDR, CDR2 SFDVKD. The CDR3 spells CATSPNQETQYF. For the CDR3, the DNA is TGTGCCACCAGCCCAAACCAAGAGACCCAGTACTTC.

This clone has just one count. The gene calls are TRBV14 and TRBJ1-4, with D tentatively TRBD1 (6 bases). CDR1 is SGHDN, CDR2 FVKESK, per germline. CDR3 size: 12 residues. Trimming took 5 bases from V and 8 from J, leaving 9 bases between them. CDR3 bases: TGTGCCAGCAGCAGAGGACAGGAAAAACTGTTTTTT. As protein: CASSRGQEKLFF.

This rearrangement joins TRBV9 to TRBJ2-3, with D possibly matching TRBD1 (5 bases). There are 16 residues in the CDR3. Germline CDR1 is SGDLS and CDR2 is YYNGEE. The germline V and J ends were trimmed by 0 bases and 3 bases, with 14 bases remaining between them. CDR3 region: CASSVESGAPTDTQYF. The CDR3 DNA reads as TGTGCCAGCAGCGTAGAAAGTGGGGCCCCTACAGATACGCAGTATTTT. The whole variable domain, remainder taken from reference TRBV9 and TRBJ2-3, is DSGVTQTPKHLITATGQRVTLRCSPRSGDLSVYWYQQSLDQGLQFLIQYYNGEERAKGNILERFSAQQFPDLHSELNLSSLELGDSALYFCASSVESGAPTDTQYFGPGTRLTVL.

The CDR3 bases are TGTGCCAGCAGCGTAGAGGCAGGGAAGTTCGGGGGCTACACCTTC. It specifies CASSVEAGKFGGYTF. This chain joins TRBV9 and TRBJ1-2; D may be TRBD1 (5 bases). Trimming stripped 0 bases from V and 8 bases from J, with 17 bases between. CDR1 SGDLS and CDR2 YYNGEE come from the germline V gene. This CDR3 spans 15 amino acids.

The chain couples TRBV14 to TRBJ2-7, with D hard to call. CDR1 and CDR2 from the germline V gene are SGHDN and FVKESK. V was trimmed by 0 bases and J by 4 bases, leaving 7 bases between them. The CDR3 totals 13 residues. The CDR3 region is CASSQESGYEQYF. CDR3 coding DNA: TGTGCCAGCAGCCAAGAATCAGGTTACGAGCAGTACTTC.

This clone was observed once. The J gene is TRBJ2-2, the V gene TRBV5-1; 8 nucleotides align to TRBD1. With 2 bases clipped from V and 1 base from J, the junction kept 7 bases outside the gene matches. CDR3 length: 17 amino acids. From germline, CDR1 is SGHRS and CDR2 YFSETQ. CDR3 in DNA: TGCGCCAGCAGCTTCCACTCCGGGACAGGGAACACCGGGGAGCTGTTTTTT. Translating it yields CASSFHSGTGNTGELFF.

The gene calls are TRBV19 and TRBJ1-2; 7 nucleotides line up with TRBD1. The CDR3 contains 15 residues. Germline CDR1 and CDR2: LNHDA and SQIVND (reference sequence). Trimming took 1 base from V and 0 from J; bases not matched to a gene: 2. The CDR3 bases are TGTGCCAGTAGTATAGTAACAGGGGCTAACTATGGCTACACCTTC. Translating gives CASSIVTGANYGYTF.

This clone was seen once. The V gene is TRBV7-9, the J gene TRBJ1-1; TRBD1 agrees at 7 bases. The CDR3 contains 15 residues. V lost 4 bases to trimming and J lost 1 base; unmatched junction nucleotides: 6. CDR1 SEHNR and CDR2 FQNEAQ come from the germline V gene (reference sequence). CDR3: CASSSLRTGNTEAFF. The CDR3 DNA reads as TGTGCCAGCAGCTCCCTAAGGACAGGGAACACTGAAGCTTTCTTT.

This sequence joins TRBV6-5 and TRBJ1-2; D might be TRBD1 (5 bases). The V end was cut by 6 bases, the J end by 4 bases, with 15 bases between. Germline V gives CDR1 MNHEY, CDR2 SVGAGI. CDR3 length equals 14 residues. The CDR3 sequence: CASRTLGGAYGYTF. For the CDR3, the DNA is TGTGCCAGCAGGACTTTGGGGGGAGCCTATGGCTACACCTTC.

The CDR3 loop reads CASAEQPYNSPLHF. Written as DNA, the CDR3 is TGTGCCAGCGCGGAGCAGCCATATAATTCACCCCTCCACTTT. The chain recombines TRBV19 with TRBJ1-6, with D uncertain. Germline values: CDR1 LNHDA, CDR2 SQIVND (reference sequence). The CDR3 is 14 residues long. The V end was cut by 9 bases, the J end by 4 bases, with 13 bases between.

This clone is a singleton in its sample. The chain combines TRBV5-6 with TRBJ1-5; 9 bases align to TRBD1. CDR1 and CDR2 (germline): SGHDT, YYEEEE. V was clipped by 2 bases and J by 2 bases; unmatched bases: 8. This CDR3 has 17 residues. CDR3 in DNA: TGTGCCAGCAGCTTAAGGGTGGACAGGGGAGGCAATCAGCCCCAGCATTTT. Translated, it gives CASSLRVDRGGNQPQHF.

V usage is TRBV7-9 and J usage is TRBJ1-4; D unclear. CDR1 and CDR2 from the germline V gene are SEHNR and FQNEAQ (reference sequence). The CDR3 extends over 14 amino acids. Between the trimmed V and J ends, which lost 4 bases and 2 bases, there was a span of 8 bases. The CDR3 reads CASSSRYTNEKLFF. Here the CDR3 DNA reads TGTGCCAGCAGCTCGCGATACACTAATGAAAAACTGTTTTTT.

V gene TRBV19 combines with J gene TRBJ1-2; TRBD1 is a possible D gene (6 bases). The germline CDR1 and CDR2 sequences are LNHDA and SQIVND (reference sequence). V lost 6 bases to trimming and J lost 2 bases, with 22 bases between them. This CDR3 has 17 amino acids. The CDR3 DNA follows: TGTGCCAGTAGGCCGATACAGGGCGGTAAGGGAAACTATGGCTACACCTTC. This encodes CASRPIQGGKGNYGYTF.

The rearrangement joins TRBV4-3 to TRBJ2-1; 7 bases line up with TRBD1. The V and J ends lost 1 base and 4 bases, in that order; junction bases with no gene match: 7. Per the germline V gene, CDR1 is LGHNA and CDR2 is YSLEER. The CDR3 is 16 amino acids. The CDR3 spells CASSQVEGAGYNEQFF. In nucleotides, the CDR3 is TGCGCCAGCAGCCAAGTCGAGGGGGCCGGGTACAATGAGCAGTTCTTC.

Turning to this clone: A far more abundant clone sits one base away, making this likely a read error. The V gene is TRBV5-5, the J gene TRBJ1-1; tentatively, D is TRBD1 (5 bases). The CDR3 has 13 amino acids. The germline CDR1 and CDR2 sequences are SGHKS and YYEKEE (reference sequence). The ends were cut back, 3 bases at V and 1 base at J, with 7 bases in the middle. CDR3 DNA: TGTGCCAGCAGCTCAGGACAGAACACTGAAGCTTTCTTT. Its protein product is CASSSGQNTEAFF.

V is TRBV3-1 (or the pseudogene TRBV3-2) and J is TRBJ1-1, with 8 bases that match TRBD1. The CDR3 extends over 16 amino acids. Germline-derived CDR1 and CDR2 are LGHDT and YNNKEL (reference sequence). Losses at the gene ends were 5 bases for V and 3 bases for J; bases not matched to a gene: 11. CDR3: CASSLTGTGLDTEAFF. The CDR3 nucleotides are TGTGCCAGCAGCTTAACCGGGACAGGACTTGACACTGAAGCTTTCTTT.

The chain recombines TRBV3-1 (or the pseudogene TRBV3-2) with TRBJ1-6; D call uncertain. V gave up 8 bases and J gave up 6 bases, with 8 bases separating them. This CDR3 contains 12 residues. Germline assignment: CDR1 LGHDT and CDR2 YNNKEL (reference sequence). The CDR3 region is CASRVSNSPLHF. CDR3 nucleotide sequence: TGTGCCAGCCGGGTGAGTAATTCACCCCTCCACTTT.

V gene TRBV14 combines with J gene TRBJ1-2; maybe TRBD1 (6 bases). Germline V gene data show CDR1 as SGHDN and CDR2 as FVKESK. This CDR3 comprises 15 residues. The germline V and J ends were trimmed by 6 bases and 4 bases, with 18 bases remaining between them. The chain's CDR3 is CASRLTGSSGYGYTF. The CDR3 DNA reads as TGTGCCAGCAGACTTACAGGGTCTTCGGGCTATGGCTACACCTTC. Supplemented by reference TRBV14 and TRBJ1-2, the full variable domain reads EAGVTQFPSHSVIEKGQTVTLRCDPISGHDNLYWYRRVMGKEIKFLLHFVKESKQDESGMPNNRFLAERTGGTYSTLKVQPAELEDSGVYFCASRLTGSSGYGYTFGSGTRLTVV.

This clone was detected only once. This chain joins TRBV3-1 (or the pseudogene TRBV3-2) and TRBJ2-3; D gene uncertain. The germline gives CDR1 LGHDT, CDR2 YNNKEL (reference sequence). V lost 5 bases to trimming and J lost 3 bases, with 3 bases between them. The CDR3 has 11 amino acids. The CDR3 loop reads CASSVTDTQYF. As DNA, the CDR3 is TGTGCCAGCAGCGTAACAGATACGCAGTATTTT.

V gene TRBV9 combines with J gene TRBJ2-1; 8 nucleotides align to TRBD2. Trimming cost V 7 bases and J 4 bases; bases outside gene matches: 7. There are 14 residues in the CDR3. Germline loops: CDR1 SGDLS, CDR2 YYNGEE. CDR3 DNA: TGTGCCAGCGGTTTAGCGGGGAGATACAATGAGCAGTTCTTC. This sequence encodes CASGLAGRYNEQFF.